The next 27 T cell receptor beta chains were all read from a single sample in a study of T cell responses to AZD1222 COVID-19 vaccine. Profiling relied on immunoSEQ multiplex PCR, and the TCRdb table lists in-frame clones only, not all of them. Of about 140,000 clones in the sample, 85% to 95% were seen once. Sequenced material: peripheral blood, taken on day 0 of AZD1222 vaccination. Receptors originate from an adult in good health.

The J gene is TRBJ1-5, the V gene TRBV2; 7 bases are a match to TRBD1. J gave up 4 bases and V 6 bases, and 15 bases lay outside the gene matches. Germline loops: CDR1 SNHLY, CDR2 FYNNEI. The CDR3 extends over 17 amino acids. In nucleotides, the CDR3 is TGTGCCAGCAGCAGACAGGGAAAATTGGAGATGAATCAGCCCCAGCATTTT. This translates into CASSRQGKLEMNQPQHF.

V usage is TRBV19 and J usage is TRBJ1-1, with D perhaps matching TRBD1 (5 bases). Germline values: CDR1 LNHDA, CDR2 SQIVND (reference sequence). V gave up 3 bases and J gave up 5 bases, with 13 bases separating them. The length of the CDR3 is 14 residues. The CDR3 bases are TGTGCCAGTAGTATTCGGAGGGGAGGGACTGAAGCTTTCTTT. Its protein is CASSIRRGGTEAFF. The full variable domain, with the rest looked up from reference TRBV19 and TRBJ1-1, is DGGITQSPKYLFRKEGQNVTLSCEQNLNHDAMYWYRQDPGQGLRLIYYSQIVNDFQKGDIAEGYSVSREKKESFPLTVTSAQKNPTAFYLCASSIRRGGTEAFFGQGTRLTVV.

The V call is TRBV10-3, the J call TRBJ1-5; 9 bases are a match to TRBD1. This CDR3 is built from 16 residues. V dropped 4 bases and J dropped 5; count of bases not matched to a gene: 9. Germline CDR1 reads ENHRY; CDR2 reads SYGVKD. Written as DNA, the CDR3 is TGTGCCATCAGTGGGACCACGGGACAGGGTCATCAGCCCCAGCATTTT. Protein product: CAISGTTGQGHQPQHF.

The J gene is TRBJ2-3, the V gene TRBV14; TRBD2 might be the D (5 bases). The CDR3 has 16 amino acids. CDR1 and CDR2 (germline): SGHDN, FVKESK. The germline V and J ends were trimmed by 1 base and 6 bases, with 17 bases remaining between them. The DNA of the CDR3 is TGTGCCAGCAGCCAAGTCCCCAATAAATTAGCGGATACGCAGTATTTT. Translating gives CASSQVPNKLADTQYF.

The V and J genes are TRBV4-1 and TRBJ1-5; 9 bases line up with TRBD1. The V and J ends lost 5 bases and 4 bases, in that order; junction bases with no gene match: 6. Looked up from germline, CDR1 is MGHRA and CDR2 is YSYEKL. The CDR3 is 15 amino acids. The CDR3 is CASSAHGTGNQPQHF. The CDR3 DNA sequence: TGCGCCAGCAGCGCACATGGGACAGGGAATCAGCCCCAGCATTTT.

The table lists this clone with a count of one. The V gene is TRBV9, the J gene TRBJ2-2; unclear D gene. Trimming removed 1 base at V and 7 bases at J, with 11 bases between. CDR1 and CDR2 from the germline V gene are SGDLS and YYNGEE. The CDR3 is 14 amino acids. CDR3 protein: CASSVSGPGGELFF. The CDR3 DNA reads as TGTGCCAGCAGCGTAAGTGGGCCCGGCGGGGAGCTGTTTTTT. Full variable domain (missing parts from reference TRBV9 and TRBJ2-2): DSGVTQTPKHLITATGQRVTLRCSPRSGDLSVYWYQQSLDQGLQFLIQYYNGEERAKGNILERFSAQQFPDLHSELNLSSLELGDSALYFCASSVSGPGGELFFGEGSRLTVL.

The rearrangement links TRBV18 to TRBJ1-3; D unresolved. This CDR3 contains 16 residues. Trimming removed 6 bases at V and 0 bases at J, with 15 bases between. Germline V gives CDR1 KGHSH, CDR2 LQKENI. The DNA for the CDR3 is TGTGCCAGCTCGCCCAATTTCGGACCCTCTGGAAACACCATATATTTT. Encoded protein: CASSPNFGPSGNTIYF.

The gene calls are TRBV9 and TRBJ2-1, with TRBD2 matching 8 bases. Losses at the gene ends were 4 bases for V and 2 bases for J; bases not matched to a gene: 8. Per the germline V gene, CDR1 is SGDLS and CDR2 is YYNGEE. The CDR3 length is 16 residues. CDR3 DNA: TGTGCCAGCAGCCCGGGGAGCGGGAGACCCTACAATGAGCAGTTCTTC. Protein sequence: CASSPGSGRPYNEQFF.

The rearrangement links TRBV4-3 to TRBJ2-1; D is unresolved. The CDR3 runs to 17 residues. Per germline, CDR1 LGHNA and CDR2 YSLEER. Trimming took 2 bases from V and 0 from J, leaving 14 bases between them. As DNA, the CDR3 is TGCGCCAGCAGCCAAAGCTCCCGTTGGAGCTCCTACAATGAGCAGTTCTTC. It encodes CASSQSSRWSSYNEQFF.

The V gene is TRBV7-3, the J gene TRBJ2-1, with no clear D. The V end was cut by 2 bases, the J end by 5 bases, with 4 bases between. The CDR3 is 12 amino acids. Per the germline V gene, CDR1 is SGHTA and CDR2 is FQGTGA. CDR3 protein: CASSLGDNEQFF. In DNA form, the CDR3 reads TGTGCCAGCAGCTTAGGGGACAATGAGCAGTTCTTC. Together with reference TRBV7-3 and TRBJ2-1, the CDR3 gives the full variable domain: GAGVSQTPSNKVTEKGKYVELRCDPISGHTALYWYRQSLGQGPEFLIYFQGTGAADDSGLPNDRFFAVRPEGSVSTLKIQRTERGDSAVYLCASSLGDNEQFFGPGTRLTVL.

The chain links TRBV27 to TRBJ1-1; 7 nucleotides agree with TRBD1. The CDR3 has 15 residues. Looked up from germline, CDR1 is MNHEY and CDR2 is SMNVEV (reference sequence). The junction had 7 bases not matched to a gene; V was cut back by 5 bases and J by 1 base. The DNA of the CDR3 is TGTGCCAGCAGTACGCGGACAGGTTGGAACACTGAAGCTTTCTTT. Its translation: CASSTRTGWNTEAFF.

The chain links TRBV28 to TRBJ2-1; D is possibly TRBD1 (6 bases). V lost 11 bases and J 4 bases, leaving 12 bases between the germline ends. The germline V gene has CDR1 MDHEN and CDR2 SYDVKM. The CDR3 runs 12 residues. CDR3 in amino acids: CAFQDSYNEQFF. DNA for the CDR3: TGTGCCTTCCAGGACAGTTACAATGAGCAGTTCTTC.

V and J are TRBV10-3 and TRBJ1-5; tentative D call: TRBD1 (5 bases). V gave up 3 bases and J gave up 2 bases, with 14 bases separating them. Germline CDR1 and CDR2: ENHRY and SYGVKD. The CDR3 totals 16 residues. CDR3 loop: CAISDPGRGGNQPQHF. For the CDR3, the DNA is TGTGCCATCAGTGACCCCGGAAGGGGAGGCAATCAGCCCCAGCATTTT.

In its sample, this clone was seen once. The CDR3 bases are TGTGCCAGCAGTGAAGCGGGCAACACTGAAGCTTTCTTT. It codes for CASSEAGNTEAFF. V is TRBV6-1 and J is TRBJ1-1; D unclear. The ends were cut back, 0 bases at V and 2 bases at J, with 4 bases in the middle. CDR1 and CDR2 (germline): MNHNS, SASEGT. The CDR3 length is 13 residues.

The chain is built from TRBV3-1 (or the pseudogene TRBV3-2) and TRBJ2-1; no firm D call. The CDR3 length is 16 residues. Looked up from germline, CDR1 is LGHDT and CDR2 is YNNKEL (reference sequence). Trimming left V 1 base short and J 1 base short, with 11 bases between. The CDR3 loop reads CASSQGDVGSYNEQFF. CDR3 coding DNA: TGTGCCAGCAGCCAAGGAGATGTCGGTTCCTACAATGAGCAGTTCTTC.

This chain uses TRBV28 with TRBJ1-1; no clear D gene. The CDR3 sequence is 12 residues long. Germline assignment: CDR1 MDHEN and CDR2 SYDVKM. Trimming removed 5 bases at V and 7 bases at J, with 11 bases between. The CDR3 reads CASSTGLIEAFF. The DNA of the CDR3 is TGTGCCAGCAGTACCGGACTGATTGAAGCTTTCTTT. The variable domain in full, with the rest retrieved from reference TRBV28 and TRBJ1-1, is DVKVTQSSRYLVKRTGEKVFLECVQDMDHENMFWYRQDPGLGLRLIYFSYDVKMKEKGDIPEGYSVSREKKERFSLILESASTNQTSMYLCASSTGLIEAFFGQGTRLTVV.

CDR3 nucleotide sequence: TGTGCCAGCAGCTTAGGGGACAGCTTTTATGGCTACACCTTC. Encoded protein: CASSLGDSFYGYTF. The chain links TRBV7-9 to TRBJ1-2, with 7 positions matching TRBD1. The CDR3 runs to 14 residues. V trimming: 1 base; J trimming: 5 bases; junction bases outside the gene matches: 4. Germline CDR1 SEHNR, CDR2 FQNEAQ (reference sequence).

The rearrangement joins TRBV3-1 (or the pseudogene TRBV3-2) to TRBJ1-1; 7 bases fit TRBD1. The CDR3 runs to 15 residues. V lost 2 bases and J lost 7; bases outside the gene matches: 10. CDR1 is LGHDT, CDR2 YNNKEL, per germline (reference sequence). The CDR3 protein is CASSQPNRGGGEAFF. In DNA, the CDR3 is TGTGCCAGCAGCCAACCCAACAGGGGAGGAGGTGAAGCTTTCTTT.

V gene TRBV5-4 combines with J gene TRBJ1-1; TRBD1 might be the D (5 bases). This CDR3 contains 17 residues. The germline gives CDR1 SGHNT, CDR2 YYREEE (reference sequence). Deletions cut 0 bases from V and 0 bases from J, with 15 bases between. The CDR3, as DNA: TGTGCCAGCAGCTTGGGGCGGGGGGAACGTATGAACACTGAAGCTTTCTTT. Translating gives CASSLGRGERMNTEAFF.

The V gene is TRBV7-2, the J gene TRBJ2-3; TRBD2 aligns across 10 bases. CDR3 size: 16 residues. V gave up 7 bases and J gave up 5 bases; unmatched junction bases: 12. Germline CDR1 and CDR2: SGHTA and FQGNSA. CDR3 in DNA: TGTGCCAGCACCCAGTGGGGTAGCGGGGGGAAAGATACGCAGTATTTT. This sequence encodes CASTQWGSGGKDTQYF.

The chain uses TRBV7-2 and TRBJ1-3; D unresolved. The CDR3 totals 13 residues. V dropped 0 bases and J dropped 4 bases, with 4 bases sitting between them. Germline V gene data show CDR1 as SGHTA and CDR2 as FQGNSA. CDR3 residues: CASSLAGGNTIYF. Here the CDR3 DNA reads TGTGCCAGCAGCTTAGCGGGCGGAAACACCATATATTTT.

V is TRBV24-1 and J is TRBJ1-2; no clear D. Germline loops: CDR1 KGHDR, CDR2 SFDVKD. This CDR3 is 12 amino acids long. The V and J ends lost 2 bases and 4 bases respectively, with 4 bases between them. CDR3 residues: CATSDSTYGYTF. The CDR3 DNA is TGTGCCACCAGTGATTCCACCTATGGCTACACCTTC.

This clone was recorded only once. The chain recombines TRBV19 with TRBJ2-2, with D possibly matching TRBD1 (6 bases). CDR3 length: 14 amino acids. Deletions cut 6 bases from V and 3 bases from J, with 11 bases between. Germline V CDR1 and CDR2: LNHDA, SQIVND (reference sequence). Here the CDR3 reads CASRQGAHTGELFF. The CDR3 DNA is TGTGCCAGTAGACAGGGAGCGCACACCGGGGAGCTGTTTTTT.

This chain connects TRBV6-1 to TRBJ2-7; TRBD1 matches at 8 bases. The germline CDR1 and CDR2 sequences are MNHNS and SASEGT. The CDR3 has 16 amino acids. V dropped 1 base and J dropped 0; count of bases not matched to a gene: 5. DNA for the CDR3: TGTGCCAGCAGTGAAGTAGATGGACAGGGCTCCTACGAGCAGTACTTC. This sequence encodes CASSEVDGQGSYEQYF.

The chain uses TRBV18 and TRBJ2-5; weak D call: TRBD1 (6 bases). This CDR3 is 13 amino acids long. V shed 10 bases and J shed 2 bases, with 14 bases lying between them. The germline gives CDR1 KGHSH, CDR2 LQKENI. The CDR3 is CATMRGSQETQYF. In nucleotides, the CDR3 is TGTGCCACCATGAGGGGGAGTCAAGAGACCCAGTACTTC.

The chain recombines TRBV11-2 with TRBJ1-2; D is undetermined. CDR1 is SGHAT and CDR2 is FQNNGV in the germline V gene. Trimming took off 2 bases at V and 2 bases at J, with 18 bases between the two ends. The length of the CDR3 is 17 residues. CDR3 residues: CASSLYHWGKKNYGYTF. DNA of the CDR3: TGTGCCAGCAGCTTATACCATTGGGGAAAGAAGAACTATGGCTACACCTTC.

V usage is TRBV9 and J usage is TRBJ2-1, with 7 bases identical to TRBD2. The CDR3 runs 17 residues. V lost 4 bases to trimming and J lost 4 bases; unmatched junction nucleotides: 14. Looked up from germline, CDR1 is SGDLS and CDR2 is YYNGEE. CDR3 nucleotides: TGTGCCAGCAGCACACCAAGAGGGCTAGCGGATTACAATGAGCAGTTCTTC. It yields the protein CASSTPRGLADYNEQFF.